The subject of this entry is one TCR beta chain. Its antigen is not yet known. No base-level quality is on record; no much larger clone is a single base apart. TCRbeta CDR3 regions were amplified from genomic DNA by means of the immunoSEQ Assay, a bias-controlled multiplex PCR. The authors' pipeline ran thus. Nucleated cell counts per sample were estimated from amplification of reference gene primers within the assay. To quantify the absolute abundance of each unique TCRbeta CDR3 rearrangement, sequence reads were collapsed and filtered. Productive Simpson clonality was computed per sample as the square root of Simpson's diversity index over productive rearrangements. TCRdb holds this immuneACCESS table with in-frame rearrangements only. Some clones are missing; in checked studies, unresolved V genes explain under half, and the rest has no known cause. V and J calls plus clone size are reproduced from that table; the DNA served to infer D and trimming. The sample table records almost 350,000 clones; 85% to 90% of these occur just once. The ten largest clones take up 1% of the sample.

V loses 0 bases of germline sequence and J loses 8 bases, and the interval between the two ends is 17 bases. The CDR3 runs 15 amino acids, cysteine and phenylalanine included. The kept DNA is CDR3 alone, 45 bases in frame from the first base. CDR1 and CDR2, per the germline V gene, are SGHRS and YFSETQ. The source of the sample is a study of blood T cell repertoires in COVID-19 (dated by TCRdb to 2018 to 2021). In terms of the full investigation: Collaborator samples came from the United States, Italy and Spain and covered acute and convalescent phases of COVID-19. The repertoires were made available in a free public database intended to serve as a resource for research on the immune response to SARS-CoV-2. The material from the prospective study consisted of cDNA or gDNA derived from T cells, B-cell-depleted T cells, or PBMCs. Samples were obtained from the ongoing ImmuneRACE study (first 160 participants) and from about 1,300 subjects provided by 6 global collaborators. Deeply sampled blood TCRbeta repertoires from subjects exposed to, actively infected with, or recovered from COVID-19 were included in the dataset. The sample metadata nearly always contained a de-identified subject ID, COVID-19 status, age in years and sex. Where available, HLA class I and class II types were obtained from metadata supplied by the sample provider rather than from assay-based typing.

Participants in the prospective study were aged 18 to 89 years, lived in 20 to 30 United States geographic areas, and enrolled through a virtual design. Cohort assignment in the prospective study relied on participant-reported clinical history from a screening survey and a study questionnaire. Exposed participants were defined as having been in contact with someone with a PCR-confirmed or clinician-diagnosed COVID-19 case within 2 weeks of study entry. Each participant in the prospective study had whole blood, serum and a nasopharyngeal or oropharyngeal swab collected by mobile phlebotomists. Participants in the prospective study had the option to provide additional blood draws and questionnaires over a roughly 2-month period. Before DNA extraction, blood samples from the prospective study were shipped at room temperature or frozen. What the study reported, not specific to this receptor: The amount of clinical and demographic metadata varied by source and participant and was provided uncurated.

The sequence was collected from a woman aged 30 to 39 who had been exposed to COVID-19. The V gene is TRBV5-1 and the J gene is TRBJ1-2, with a tentative D gene TRBD1 over 6 matching bases. Sequencing was carried out using PBMCs or T cells enriched from blood (not recorded which). The CDR3 protein sequence reads: CASSLVGDTLLGYTF. The DNA sequence follows: TGCGCCAGCAGCTTGGTTGGGGACACTTTACTGGGCTACACCTTC.